This T cell receptor (beta chain) appears in the sequencing data of a study of blood T cell repertoires in COVID-19. Background on the study: Acute and convalescent COVID-19 samples came from the United States, Italy and Spain. PBMCs, B-cell-depleted T cells, or T cells provided the cDNA or gDNA that made up the material.

Per the original data handling: Quantification of nucleated cells was approximated via reference gene primer amplification. Sequencing was performed with immunoSEQ multiplex PCR; in TCRdb, only in-frame clones are kept and a portion is missing. Clone size and V and J calls were adopted from that table, with D and trimming inferred from the DNA. This sample has over 8,500 clones; 88% occur once, and the top ten carry under 5.5%. There are 16 residues in the CDR3. V gave up 1 base and J gave up 7 bases; unmatched junction bases: 10. CDR1 is MGHRA and CDR2 is YSYEKL in the germline V gene. The chain links TRBV4-1 to TRBJ2-4; TRBD2 aligns across 7 bases. Sequencing was performed on peripheral blood. This receptor was identified in a human donor in a cohort sampled during active COVID-19. Written as DNA, the CDR3 is TGCGCCAGCAGCCAAGGGATATCGCTGGGAGGGAACATTCAGTACTTC. Translated: CASSQGISLGGNIQYF.